A selection of T cell receptor beta chains follows, all from one sample in a study of siplizumab effects on memory and regulatory T cells. This table comes from immunoSEQ multiplex PCR, and its TCRdb copy is limited to in-frame clones, with some not included. The sample contains about 57,000 clones, roughly 83% of which appear only once. Sequencing used memory CD4+ T cells sorted from blood. Receptors originate from a human donor in good health. Both conserved end residues are part of each CDR3.

>TRBJ2-4|TRBV14
CASSRRLAGRGSGKNIQYF
>TRBJ1-1|TRBV29-1
CSVEEVWGTEAFF
>TRBJ2-1|TRBV9
CASSVVSGVSTLEQFF
>TRBJ2-2|TRBV5-4
CASSYSGNTGELFF
>TRBJ2-7|TRBV5-1
CASSGTDRGIGYEQYF
>TRBJ2-4|TRBV7-2
CASSSGPFQYF
>TRBJ2-7|TRBV7-2
CASSSSGGSYEQYF
>TRBJ1-5|TRBV2
CASSVGQTNQPQHF
>TRBJ2-3|TRBV11-2
CASSHGQGFGDTQYF
>TRBJ1-3|TRBV7-9
CASSLNPRQPGNTIYF
>TRBJ2-7|TRBV18
CASSPLGRRAEQYF
>TRBJ1-2|TRBV2
CASSGQFYGYTF
>TRBJ2-3|TRBV5-1
CASSLEQLTDTQYF
>TRBJ2-2|TRBV11-2
CASSLRGPGTGELFF
>TRBJ2-3|TRBV11-3
CASSLILTDTQYF
>TRBJ1-3|TRBV6-6
CAGSWGESGNTIYF
>TRBJ2-7|TRBV11-1
CASGASNYEQYF
>TRBJ1-1|TRBV5-4
CASSLDPGASNSAFF
>TRBJ1-4|TRBV5-1
CASSLMEREEKLFF
>TRBJ2-1|TRBV5-8
CASSLVAGGDNEQFF
>TRBJ1-1|TRBV18
CASSPLSRGGTEAFF
>TRBJ2-2|TRBV6-1
CASTPSGEDTGELFF
>TRBJ2-6|TRBV5-1
CASSTGTSSGANVLTF
>TRBJ1-5|TRBV19
CASRRENNQPQHF
>TRBJ2-3|TRBV7-3
CASSLRPPLAGGPEYF
>TRBJ2-3|TRBV7-6
CASSLEATTDTQYF
>TRBJ2-1|TRBV11-3
CASSFDRYSYNEQFF
>TRBJ1-2|TRBV28
CAIANYNYGYTF
>TRBJ1-2|TRBV29-1
CSVTPGNYGYTF
>TRBJ2-2|TRBV7-2
CASSLKSASGNTGELFF
>TRBJ2-5|TRBV18
CASSPEETQYF
>TRBJ1-5|TRBV5-1
CASSFAPGNQPQHF
>TRBJ1-1|TRBV29-1
CSVDRQKMNTEAFF
>TRBJ1-1|TRBV6-6
CASSYGQINTEAFF
>TRBJ1-4|TRBV4-1
CASSALNEKLFF
>TRBJ2-2|TRBV19
CASSMGTYTGELFF
>TRBJ2-1|TRBV5-1
CASSLAQPGNNEQFF
>TRBJ2-7|TRBV19
CASSNSYEQYF
>TRBJ2-7|TRBV7-2
CASSLGSGSEQYF
>TRBJ1-5|TRBV6-5
CASRKNSNQPQHF
>TRBJ2-3|TRBV7-2
CASSPRTDTQYF
>TRBJ2-1|TRBV9
CASSPQGAEQFF
>TRBJ1-2|TRBV5-4
CASSLGTGNYGYTF
>TRBJ2-2|TRBV28
CASSLGGRSTGELFF
>TRBJ1-2|TRBV9
CASSSGRAKGYTF
>TRBJ1-6|TRBV5-4
CASSLELQGSPLHF
>TRBJ2-5|TRBV5-1
CASSPGAGAQETQYF
>TRBJ2-2|TRBV18
CASSPPNTGELFF
>TRBJ2-2|TRBV7-3
CASSLGRNTGELFF
>TRBJ1-3|TRBV28
CASSTGSGNTIYF
>TRBJ1-2|TRBV6-5
CASFGGSGYTF